These 12 T cell receptor beta chains were sequenced from one sample in a study of siplizumab effects on memory and regulatory T cells. Sequencing was performed with immunoSEQ multiplex PCR; in TCRdb, only in-frame clones are kept and a portion is missing. The table has several thousand clones, under 80% seen once. Sequenced sample: effector memory CD8+ T cells sorted from blood. Subset defined: unstimulated CD8+ effector memory T cells. Receptors originate from a human donor in good health.

The chain has TRBV4-3 and TRBJ1-5; D is possibly TRBD1 (5 bases). V was cut by 0 bases and J by 5 bases, with 11 bases left in between. In germline, CDR1 is LGHNA, CDR2 YSLEER. The CDR3 consists of 15 residues. The CDR3 DNA reads as TGCGCCAGCAGCCAAGATTGGATACAGGATCAGCCCCAGCATTTT. This translates into CASSQDWIQDQPQHF.

The V gene is TRBV27, the J gene TRBJ2-7; TRBD1 aligns across 11 bases. With V trimmed by 2 bases and J by 5 bases, 8 bases remained unmatched. Germline CDR1 and CDR2: MNHEY and SMNVEV (reference sequence). This CDR3 has 16 amino acids. CDR3 bases: TGTGCCAGCAGTTTAACCGGGACAGGGGGGTTCCACGAGCAGTACTTC. Protein sequence: CASSLTGTGGFHEQYF.

V and J are TRBV5-7 and TRBJ2-7; the D is unclear. TRBV5-7 is annotated as an ORF whose role is uncertain. The CDR3 contains 15 residues. V shed 0 bases and J shed 3 bases, with 13 bases lying between them. The DNA of the CDR3 is TGTGCCAGCAGCTTGGCCCGGGTCTCCTACTACGAGCAGTACTTC. As protein: CASSLARVSYYEQYF.

Written as DNA, the CDR3 is TGTGCCAGCAGCTTAACGGGGGTGACCACCGGGGAGCTGTTTTTT. This gives the protein CASSLTGVTTGELFF. The chain couples TRBV7-2 to TRBJ2-2; perhaps TRBD2 as D (6 bases). The V end was cut by 2 bases, the J end by 4 bases, with 11 bases between. CDR1 and CDR2 from the germline V gene are SGHTA and FQGNSA. The CDR3 spans 15 residues.

V is TRBV4-3 and J is TRBJ1-4; 8 bases align to TRBD1. There are 16 residues in the CDR3. Germline loops: CDR1 LGHNA, CDR2 YSLEER. Trimming took 4 bases from V and 12 from J; bases not matched to a gene: 16. CDR3 residues: CASSPQLDRGVDELFF. In DNA form, the CDR3 reads TGCGCCAGCAGCCCTCAACTTGACAGGGGAGTAGATGAACTGTTTTTT.

The chain has TRBV9 and TRBJ2-7; TRBD1 might be the D (5 bases). Germline assignment: CDR1 SGDLS and CDR2 YYNGEE. The CDR3 length is 13 residues. Deletions cut 4 bases from V and 4 bases from J, with 12 bases between. The CDR3: CASSPNQGYEQYF. The CDR3 DNA follows: TGTGCCAGCAGCCCAAACCAGGGTTACGAGCAGTACTTC.

The genes are TRBV6-4 and TRBJ2-1; 12 positions match TRBD2. Germline loops: CDR1 MRHNA, CDR2 SNTAGT. The CDR3 spans 16 residues. The trim removed 0 bases at V and 8 bases at J, leaving 5 bases unmatched. In DNA, the CDR3 is TGTGCCAGCAGTGACTCTCTAGCGGGGGGGATCTATGAGCAGTTCTTC. Translated: CASSDSLAGGIYEQFF.

V usage is TRBV4-1 and J usage is TRBJ2-1; D gene ambiguous. This CDR3 is built from 16 residues. Trimming pared 0 bases from V and 0 bases from J, leaving 9 bases between. The germline gives CDR1 MGHRA, CDR2 YSYEKL. The CDR3 loop is CASSQDSSLSYNEQFF. DNA for the CDR3: TGCGCCAGCAGCCAAGATTCCAGCCTCTCCTACAATGAGCAGTTCTTC.

This clone ranks as medium-sized. V gene TRBV19 combines with J gene TRBJ1-1; D is unclear. Germline V gene sequence: CDR1 LNHDA, CDR2 SQIVND (reference sequence). The V and J ends lost 5 bases and 4 bases respectively, with 8 bases between them. CDR3 length: 12 amino acids. Written as DNA, the CDR3 is TGTGCCAGTAGTCTGGGAAGCACTGAAGCTTTCTTT. This sequence encodes CASSLGSTEAFF.

This chain uses TRBV27 with TRBJ2-5, with D unclear. Trimming pared 3 bases from V and 1 base from J, leaving 12 bases between. The CDR3 extends over 15 amino acids. Germline assignment: CDR1 MNHEY and CDR2 SMNVEV (reference sequence). CDR3 protein: CASSLTQFLQETQYF. CDR3 nucleotides: TGTGCCAGCAGTTTGACCCAATTCCTCCAAGAGACCCAGTACTTC.

V and J are TRBV6-6 and TRBJ2-3; D perhaps matches TRBD1 (5 bases). The CDR3 consists of 12 residues. The germline gives CDR1 MNHNY, CDR2 SVGAGI (reference sequence). The V end was cut by 8 bases, the J end by 5 bases, with 11 bases between. The CDR3 DNA follows: TGTGCCAGCCAAGACCAGGGAGATACGCAGTATTTT. It specifies CASQDQGDTQYF.

The gene calls are TRBV7-9 and TRBJ2-3; 8 positions agree with TRBD2. The CDR3 runs to 15 residues. Germline assignment: CDR1 SEHNR and CDR2 FQNEAQ (reference sequence). V shed 3 bases, J shed 2 bases, and the junction held 4 bases outside the gene matches. CDR3 residues: CASSLWREVTDTQYF. In nucleotides, the CDR3 is TGTGCCAGCAGCTTGTGGCGGGAGGTCACAGATACGCAGTATTTT.